This entry lists 7 T cell receptor beta chains sequenced from one sample in a study of PD-1 blockade in classical Hodgkin lymphoma. Time point defined: cycle 4 day 1 (C4D1), after 6 weeks of nivolumab. Brentuximab vedotin exposure varied among the patients, all of whom had relapsed after autologous stem cell transplantation. Purified CD4+ T cells were obtained from thawed PBMCs through magnetic negative selection. The assay was immunoSEQ multiplex PCR, and TCRdb's table has in-frame clones only and misses some. Of around 29,000 clones listed, approximately 80% are singletons. The material sequenced was CD4+ T cells from blood, taken before the fourth cycle of nivolumab. The origin of the receptors is a human donor with classical Hodgkin lymphoma.

The V and J genes are TRBV10-1 and TRBJ1-1; D gene unclear. CDR3 length: 13 residues. CDR1 and CDR2 from the germline V gene are WNHNN and SYGVQD (reference sequence). Trimming removed 4 bases from V and 4 bases from J, with 10 bases in between. The CDR3, as DNA: TGCGCCAGCAGTGCCCTTCGAGGCACTGAAGCTTTCTTT. Translating gives CASSALRGTEAFF.

The V and J genes are TRBV2 and TRBJ2-3; 8 positions agree with TRBD2. Germline V gene sequence: CDR1 SNHLY, CDR2 FYNNEI. The CDR3 loop spans 15 amino acids. V dropped 8 bases and J dropped 2; count of bases not matched to a gene: 9. The CDR3: CASGRVAGITDTQYF. CDR3 nucleotide sequence: TGTGCCAGCGGTAGAGTAGCGGGGATCACAGATACGCAGTATTTT.

V is TRBV5-1 and J is TRBJ2-7; D not certain. Germline V gene sequence: CDR1 SGHRS, CDR2 YFSETQ. This CDR3 region has 14 residues. V was trimmed by 2 bases and J by 0 bases, leaving 9 bases between them. The CDR3 region has the DNA TGCGCCAGCAGCTTCATGAAGAGCTCCTACGAGCAGTACTTC. Protein product: CASSFMKSSYEQYF.

The rearrangement uses TRBV27 and TRBJ1-3; maybe TRBD1 (5 bases). Germline CDR1 is MNHEY and CDR2 is SMNVEV (reference sequence). This CDR3 spans 13 amino acids. V dropped 6 bases and J dropped 2 bases, with 8 bases sitting between them. CDR3: CASRGLTGNTIYF. CDR3 sequence (DNA): TGTGCCAGCAGGGGACTTACTGGAAACACCATATATTTT.

The chain couples TRBV29-1 to TRBJ1-1; no clear D. V shed 5 bases and J shed 6 bases, with 13 bases lying between them. Germline CDR1 SQVTM, CDR2 ANQGSEA. There are 12 residues in the CDR3. CDR3: CSVYETRAEAFF. For the CDR3, the DNA is TGCAGCGTTTACGAGACGAGAGCTGAAGCTTTCTTT.

The genes are TRBV11-2 and TRBJ1-1; D unclear. The V end was cut by 6 bases, the J end by 1 base, with 15 bases between. Germline V gene sequence: CDR1 SGHAT, CDR2 FQNNGV. This CDR3 comprises 15 residues. The CDR3 DNA sequence: TGTGCCAGCAGACTTAGGAGCACTCCGAACACTGAAGCTTTCTTT. As protein: CASRLRSTPNTEAFF.

The gene calls are TRBV6-5 and TRBJ2-7, with 8 bases lining up with TRBD2. The CDR3 contains 16 residues. V trimming: 0 bases; J trimming: 3 bases; junction bases outside the gene matches: 7. Germline assignment: CDR1 MNHEY and CDR2 SVGAGI. CDR3 sequence: CASSYSWGGGSYEQYF. For the CDR3, the DNA is TGTGCCAGCAGTTACTCCTGGGGCGGGGGGAGCTACGAGCAGTACTTC.